This T cell receptor beta chain was sequenced during a study of graft-versus-host responses after intestinal transplantation. Notes on the study in general: Patients who carried graft-donor T cell macrochimerism also had high graft-versus-host to host-versus-graft clonal ratios in their allografts.

With regard to this clone: Its antigen is undetermined.

The V end lost 6 bases, the J end lost 2 bases, and 8 bases lay between the germline ends. Germline CDR1 SGHAT, CDR2 FQNNGV. The CDR3 totals 12 residues. Using immunoSEQ multiplex PCR, the repertoire was profiled, and TCRdb retains in-frame clones only, with some absent. The data hold approximately 40,000 clones, with 75% to 95% observed a single time. This sequence was found in a human patient who received an intestinal transplant, so some T cells may come from the graft donor. This sequence joins TRBV11-2 and TRBJ2-7; perhaps TRBD2 as D (6 bases). The source material was PBMCs, sampled about 330 days after intestinal transplant. CDR3: CASREGAYEQYF. Written as DNA, the CDR3 is TGTGCCAGCAGGGAGGGAGCCTACGAGCAGTACTTC.